These 20 T cell receptor beta chains were sequenced from one sample in a study of blood T cell repertoires in COVID-19. Using immunoSEQ multiplex PCR, the repertoire was profiled, and TCRdb retains in-frame clones only, with some absent. Among about 270,000 clones, about 89% were seen once, and the ten largest hold around 10%. The sample consisted of peripheral blood. These receptors were taken from a man aged 40-49 years who had recovered from COVID-19.

This clone was counted only a few times. The gene calls are TRBV9 and TRBJ2-7; 7 positions agree with TRBD2. The J segment lost 5 bases and the V segment lost 3 bases, leaving 14 bases of the junction unmatched. The CDR3 length is 16 residues. Germline-derived CDR1 and CDR2 are SGDLS and YYNGEE. The CDR3 protein is CASSAAPSGFVNEQYF. CDR3 nucleotides: TGTGCCAGCAGCGCCGCCCCTAGCGGCTTTGTTAACGAGCAGTACTTC.

In its sample, this clone was seen once. The rearrangement links TRBV7-2 to TRBJ2-3, with 12 bases fitting TRBD2. The germline V gene has CDR1 SGHTA and CDR2 FQGNSA. V was clipped by 5 bases and J by 1 base; unmatched bases: 4. CDR3 length equals 16 residues. CDR3 sequence (DNA): TGTGCCAGCAGCCCGGCTAGCGGGAGGGGCACAGATACGCAGTATTTT. This gives the protein CASSPASGRGTDTQYF.

This clone was picked up one time. The rearrangement uses TRBV5-8 and TRBJ2-1, with D perhaps TRBD2 (6 bases). The germline gives CDR1 SGHTS, CDR2 YDEGEE. This CDR3 is built from 14 residues. Trimming shortened V by 4 bases and J by 5 bases, and 13 bases separated the two germline ends. The chain's CDR3 is CASSPGTRNNEQFF. In DNA, the CDR3 is TGTGCCAGCAGCCCCGGGACTCGGAACAATGAGCAGTTCTTC.

The genes are TRBV5-4 and TRBJ1-2, with 11 bases lining up with TRBD1. Germline CDR1 reads SGHNT; CDR2 reads YYREEE (reference sequence). V was pared by 4 bases and J by 6 bases, with 5 bases of the junction left unmatched. The CDR3 contains 14 residues. The CDR3 bases are TGTGCCAGCAGCAGGACAGGGGGCTTAGATGGCTACACCTTC. Its protein is CASSRTGGLDGYTF.

The chain joins TRBV2 to TRBJ2-1; 8 bases match TRBD1. The trim removed 2 bases at V and 2 bases at J, leaving 8 bases unmatched. The length of the CDR3 is 17 residues. Germline V lookup: CDR1 SNHLY, CDR2 FYNNEI. CDR3 in DNA: TGTGCCAGCAGTGAAATAGTGACAGGGGTGGCCTACAATGAGCAGTTCTTC. Amino acid sequence: CASSEIVTGVAYNEQFF.

This sequence joins TRBV20-1 and TRBJ2-1; D not resolved. The CDR3 loop spans 11 amino acids. The V gene's germline CDR1 is DFQATT and CDR2 SNEGSKA (reference sequence). CDR3 in DNA: TGCAGCGCCCGAGGTGGATATGAGCAGTTCTTC. Amino acids: CSARGGYEQFF.

The V call is TRBV5-1, the J call TRBJ1-4; D gene unclear. In germline, CDR1 is SGHRS, CDR2 YFSETQ. V was shortened by 2 bases and J by 3 bases, with 8 bases between the two germline ends. The CDR3 totals 14 residues. CDR3: CASSLDTANEKLFF. The CDR3 DNA reads TGCGCCAGCAGCTTAGACACTGCTAATGAAAAACTGTTTTTT.

The CDR3 DNA reads TGTGCCAGCAGTAGCAGGGGCCGGACTGAAGCTTTCTTT. Translating gives CASSSRGRTEAFF. The chain carries TRBV27 and TRBJ1-1; maybe TRBD1 (6 bases). V lost 5 bases to trimming and J lost 5 bases, with 12 bases between them. CDR3 length equals 13 residues. Germline CDR1 reads MNHEY; CDR2 reads SMNVEV (reference sequence).

This chain uses TRBV7-2 with TRBJ2-1; D gene uncertain. The CDR3 consists of 13 residues. Per the germline V gene, CDR1 is SGHTA and CDR2 is FQGNSA. Trimming removed 7 bases at V and 9 bases at J, with 16 bases between. Here the CDR3 DNA reads TGTGCCAGCACCCTACTGTCCTACGGTGAGCAGTTCTTC. Translating it yields CASTLLSYGEQFF.

J is TRBJ1-2 and V is TRBV18; D unresolved. Germline loops: CDR1 KGHSH, CDR2 LQKENI. Trimming shortened V by 3 bases and J by 2 bases, and 7 bases separated the two germline ends. The CDR3 spans 13 residues. The CDR3 sequence: CASSPQANYGYTF. The CDR3 DNA sequence: TGTGCCAGCTCACCTCAGGCGAACTATGGCTACACCTTC.

The chain employs TRBV18 and TRBJ2-3; the match to TRBD2 covers 9 bases. V shed 5 bases and J 3 bases; nucleotides not matched to a gene: 6. CDR1 KGHSH and CDR2 LQKENI come from the germline V gene. The CDR3 consists of 15 residues. The CDR3 DNA sequence: TGTGCCAGCTCAAAGCTAGCGGGAAGGACAGATACGCAGTATTTT. It encodes CASSKLAGRTDTQYF.

The CDR3 here is CASSPTRAEAFF. In DNA form, the CDR3 reads TGTGCCAGCAGCCCCACGCGGGCTGAAGCTTTCTTT. The V and J genes are TRBV7-9 and TRBJ1-1; D is undetermined. The CDR3 has 12 residues. Germline assignment: CDR1 SEHNR and CDR2 FQNEAQ (reference sequence). V lost 5 bases to trimming and J lost 6 bases, with 10 bases between them.

The chain employs TRBV4-3 and TRBJ1-2; 8 positions match TRBD1. The trim removed 3 bases at V and 8 bases at J, leaving 17 bases unmatched. Germline assignment: CDR1 LGHNA and CDR2 YSLEER. This CDR3 spans 17 amino acids. The CDR3 nucleotides are TGCGCCAGCAGCCAGTACAGAGAACAGACAGGGGACGAAGGCTACACCTTC. It codes for CASSQYREQTGDEGYTF.

The chain uses TRBV5-1 and TRBJ2-7; 9 bases line up with TRBD2. J was trimmed by 3 bases and V by 0 bases; bases with no gene match: 10. The CDR3 spans 17 residues. Germline assignment: CDR1 SGHRS and CDR2 YFSETQ. CDR3 sequence: CASSLVGSGSSFYEQYF. For the CDR3, the DNA is TGCGCCAGCAGCTTGGTGGGTAGCGGGAGCTCCTTCTACGAGCAGTACTTC.

The chain joins TRBV5-1 to TRBJ1-3, with D perhaps matching TRBD1 (5 bases). The CDR3 sequence is 14 residues long. Trimming took 3 bases from V and 1 from J, leaving 8 bases between them. Germline V CDR1 and CDR2: SGHRS, YFSETQ. This CDR3 reads CASSSTGSGNTIYF. DNA for the CDR3: TGCGCCAGCAGCTCCACAGGTTCTGGAAACACCATATATTTT.

The chain recombines TRBV12-3 or TRBV12-4 with TRBJ1-4, with unresolved D. V dropped 3 bases and J dropped 8 bases, with 7 bases sitting between them. CDR3 length equals 12 residues. CDR3 bases: TGTGCCAGCAGTTTGAGGGAGGAAAAACTGTTTTTT. As protein: CASSLREEKLFF.

The gene calls are TRBV15 and TRBJ2-7; D gene unclear. The CDR3 spans 14 residues. Germline V gene data show CDR1 as LNHNV and CDR2 as YYDKDF (reference sequence). Deletions cut 0 bases from V and 2 bases from J, with 8 bases between. CDR3 protein: CATSRDSGTYEQYF. The DNA for the CDR3 is TGTGCCACCAGCAGAGACTCAGGAACCTACGAGCAGTACTTC.

The gene calls are TRBV6-2 or TRBV6-3 and TRBJ2-7; D gene uncertain. The germline CDR1 and CDR2 sequences are MNHEY and SVGEGT. This CDR3 is built from 14 residues. Trimming pared 0 bases from V and 0 bases from J, leaving 6 bases between. The CDR3 reads CASSYSSFSYEQYF. CDR3 bases: TGTGCCAGCAGTTACTCTAGTTTCTCCTACGAGCAGTACTTC.

The chain has TRBV19 and TRBJ1-5; perhaps TRBD1 as D (5 bases). The V and J ends lost 4 bases and 8 bases respectively, with 12 bases between them. There are 13 residues in the CDR3. Germline CDR1 is LNHDA and CDR2 is SQIVND (reference sequence). The CDR3 protein is CASSTRAREPQHF. DNA for the CDR3: TGTGCCAGTAGTACCAGGGCCAGGGAGCCCCAGCATTTT.

The V and J genes are TRBV11-2 and TRBJ2-7, with 8 bases that match TRBD2. Germline V lookup: CDR1 SGHAT, CDR2 FQNNGV. The J segment lost 0 bases and the V segment lost 4 bases, leaving 2 bases of the junction unmatched. The CDR3 is made up of 14 amino acids. The CDR3 is CASSSAGVSYEQYF. The CDR3 region has the DNA TGTGCCAGCAGCTCAGCGGGGGTCTCCTACGAGCAGTACTTC.